The sequence of this T cell receptor (beta chain) was determined in a study of ipilimumab plus nivolumab after autologous stem cell transplantation. Germline V lookup: CDR1 WSHSY, CDR2 SAAADI. The germline V and J ends were trimmed by 0 bases and 3 bases, with 9 bases remaining between them. The CDR3 has 15 amino acids. Sequencing was performed with immunoSEQ multiplex PCR; in TCRdb, only in-frame clones are kept and a portion is missing. The top ten clones hold around 1% of a sample with some 41,000 clones, more than 85% of them seen once. This chain uses TRBV10-2 with TRBJ1-5, with a possible D match to TRBD1 (5 bases). The starting material was PBMCs, obtained in a trial of ipilimumab plus nivolumab as post-transplant consolidation. The sequence derives from a male donor with multiple myeloma. Written as DNA, the CDR3 is TGCGCCAGCAGTGAGTCCGGGGGGGACAATCAGCCCCAGCATTTT. Protein: CASSESGGDNQPQHF.